These T cell receptor beta chains were read from a single sample in a study of blood T cell repertoires in COVID-19. Here immunoSEQ multiplex PCR was the method, and the copy in TCRdb shows in-frame clones only, minus some. The sample includes 210,000 or so clones, around four fifths of them seen just once. The specimen sequenced was peripheral blood. These receptors were collected from a human donor in a cohort sampled during active COVID-19. CDR3s include the opening cysteine and the closing phenylalanine or tryptophan. D genes are given only for firm matches. Size values are once, few and many counts, or a class for expanded clones, and some rows have none.

clone size	V gene	J gene	D gene	CDR3 DNA	CDR3 protein
.	TRBV4-1	TRBJ1-1	TRBD1	TGCGCCAGCAGCCAAGAAACAGGGGGCACAGCTTTCTTT	CASSQETGGTAFF
.	TRBV19	TRBJ2-1	.	TGTGCCAGTAGTATAGGGTTTCGAGGATACGGTGAGCAGTTCTTC	CASSIGFRGYGEQFF
once	TRBV6-5	TRBJ2-1	TRBD2	TGTGCCAGCAACATAGCGGGAGGGGAATACAATGAGCAGTTCTTC	CASNIAGGEYNEQFF
.	TRBV29-1	TRBJ1-6	.	TGCAGCGTTGAAGAAACGGGGGGATCACCCCTCCACTTT	CSVEETGGSPLHF
.	TRBV15	TRBJ2-5	.	TGTGCCACCAGCAGCCCCCAGCGGGTACAAGAGACCCAGTACTTC	CATSSPQRVQETQYF
.	TRBV3-1/TRBV3-2	TRBJ2-1	.	TGTGCCAGCAGCCAAGATCCAGGAGGGCCTGGTGAGCAGTTCTTC	CASSQDPGGPGEQFF
.	TRBV28	TRBJ2-5	TRBD1	TGTGCCAGCAGTTTAGCCGGGACAGGGGTGGAGGAGACCCAGTACTTC	CASSLAGTGVEETQYF
.	TRBV5-5	TRBJ2-5	.	TGTGCCAGCAGCTTGGCAGCTGGGAGACAAGAGACCCAGTACTTC	CASSLAAGRQETQYF
.	TRBV4-1	TRBJ1-1	TRBD1	TGCGCCAGCAGCCAATTACAACCGGGACAGGGGCGAAACACTGAAGCTTTCTTT	CASSQLQPGQGRNTEAFF
few	TRBV12-3/TRBV12-4	TRBJ1-6	.	TGTGCCAGCAGTTTACCGGGATCACCCCTCCACTTT	CASSLPGSPLHF
.	TRBV27	TRBJ1-2	.	TGTGCCAGCAGTTTATCGCGGAACTATGGCTACACCTTC	CASSLSRNYGYTF
.	TRBV27	TRBJ1-1	.	TGTGCCAGCTACAGGACCCCGCGTACCGAAGCTTTCTTT	CASYRTPRTEAFF
.	TRBV7-8	TRBJ2-6	.	TGTGCCAGCAGCTTAGCGCCGACTAGCTCTGGGGCCAACGTCCTGACTTTC	CASSLAPTSSGANVLTF
.	TRBV28	TRBJ1-1	TRBD1	TGTGCCAGCAGCTCCCACAGGGGCGCTGTTATGAACACTGAAGCTTTCTTT	CASSSHRGAVMNTEAFF
.	TRBV2	TRBJ1-1	.	TGTGCCAGCGGGGGACACAGGAACACTGAAGCTTTCTTT	CASGGHRNTEAFF
.	TRBV6-6	TRBJ1-5	TRBD1	TGTGCCAGCACACCGGGACAGGTCAATCAGCCCCAGCATTTT	CASTPGQVNQPQHF
.	TRBV5-1	TRBJ1-1	TRBD1	TGCGCCAGCAGCCAAATGGCGGACAGGGAAGCTTTCTTT	CASSQMADREAFF
.	TRBV11-2	TRBJ2-5	.	TGTGCCAGCAGCACCCTACAGACCCAGTACTTC	CASSTLQTQYF
medium-sized	TRBV7-9	TRBJ1-2	.	TGTGCCAGCAGCTTAGAAGGCCGACTAAACTATGGCTACACCTTC	CASSLEGRLNYGYTF
.	TRBV18	TRBJ2-1	TRBD2	TGTGCCAGCTCCCCCCGGACTAGCGGGAGCTCCTACAATGAGCAGTTCTTC	CASSPRTSGSSYNEQFF
.	TRBV18	TRBJ2-2	.	TGTGCCAGCTCACCCGATGACAGACCCGGGGAGCTGTTTTTT	CASSPDDRPGELFF
.	TRBV21-1	TRBJ1-2	.	TGTGCCAGCAGCTCAGTAGATAGAGGGCGCAACTATGGCTACACCTTC	CASSSVDRGRNYGYTF
.	TRBV10-3	TRBJ1-1	.	TGTGCCATCAGGAACCCGCAGGGAACTGAAGCTTTCTTT	CAIRNPQGTEAFF
.	TRBV1	TRBJ2-5	.	TGCACCAGTATTAAAGAGACCCAGTACTTC	CTSIKETQYF
.	TRBV24-1	TRBJ1-1	.	TGTGCCACCAGTAGCCCAGGGCGTCAAGCTTTCTTT	CATSSPGRQAFF
.	TRBV3-1/TRBV3-2	TRBJ2-1	TRBD1	TGTGCCAGCAGCCATTATCCGGGACAGGGTCCGCTCTTC	CASSHYPGQGPLF
.	TRBV7-2	TRBJ2-7	TRBD2	TGTGCCAGCAGCGCCGCCGGGACTAGTCTTACGAGCCAGTACTTC	CASSAAGTSLTSQYF
.	TRBV2	TRBJ2-3	.	TGTGCCAGCAACCCCTCAGCGGGCACAGATACGCAGTATTTT	CASNPSAGTDTQYF
.	TRBV5-5	TRBJ1-1	TRBD1	TGTGCCAGCAGCTTAGGGGGACAGGGTATCAATGAAGCTTTCTTT	CASSLGGQGINEAFF